The clone carrying this TCR beta chain has at least ten counts. These data are taken from a study of T-cell reconstitution after alpha-beta-depleted transplantation in children. Unique molecular identifiers were built into the TCRbeta library. MiXCR, run by TCRdb on the PCR reads, gives a single entry per CDR3 protein. There are about 240,000 distinct CDR3 sequences in the sample; 12% occur only once, and roughly 2.6% lies in the top ten. Germline lookup yields CDR1 LGHDT and CDR2 YNNKEL (reference sequence). CDR3 size: 14 residues. V lost 2 bases, J lost 2 bases, and 10 bases lay in between. Specimen: PBMCs from the stem cell graft donor, collected from the stem cell graft. The chain is built from TRBV3-1 and TRBJ2-7, with TRBD2 as a possible D gene (5 bases). The TCR was taken from a human donor who donated a stem cell graft to a child with acute lymphoblastic leukemia. The CDR3 region is CASSQRDGTYEQYF. Here the CDR3 DNA reads TGTGCCAGCAGCCAACGGGATGGAACCTACGAGCAGTACTTC.